This T cell receptor beta chain stems from a study of blood T cell repertoires in COVID-19 (dated by TCRdb to about 2020). Study-wide context: Samples from collaborators originated in the United States, Italy and Spain and spanned both the acute and convalescent phases of COVID-19. The prospective study material was composed of cDNA or gDNA derived from T cells, B-cell-depleted T cells, or PBMCs. The dataset comprised deeply sampled blood TCRbeta repertoires from subjects exposed to, actively infected with, or recovered from COVID-19. The repertoires were released in a freely available public database intended as a resource for research on the immune response to SARS-CoV-2. The samples were drawn from two sources: the first 160 participants of the ongoing ImmuneRACE study, and over 1,000 subjects contributed by 6 global collaborators. A de-identified subject ID, COVID-19 status, age in years and sex were almost always included in the sample metadata. Where available, HLA class I and class II types were taken from metadata supplied by the sample provider and were not determined by assay-based typing. The research as a whole found: The quantity of clinical and demographic metadata differed by source and by participant and was supplied without curation.

TCRbeta CDR3 regions were amplified from genomic DNA using the immunoSEQ Assay, a bias-controlled multiplex PCR. The authors' pipeline ran thus. Nucleated cell counts per sample were estimated from amplification of reference gene primers within the assay. To quantify the absolute abundance of each unique TCRbeta CDR3 rearrangement, sequence reads were collapsed and filtered. For each sample, productive Simpson clonality was calculated by taking the square root of Simpson's diversity index across productive rearrangements. TCRdb mirrors the immuneACCESS table, restricted to in-frame sequences. Some clones are absent from its copies; in checked studies, under half trace to an unresolved V gene, and the reason for the others is unknown. The V and J calls and clone size are taken from that table; D and trimming were inferred from the DNA. Recorded for this sample are 130,000 to 150,000 clones; over 80% of them occurred a single time. Jointly, the top ten make up roughly 2.9% of the sample.

CDR3 length: 14 amino acids, cysteine to phenylalanine. The read is trimmed to its CDR3 DNA, 42 bases read in frame from base 1. The germline V gene encodes CDR1 SGHAT and CDR2 FQNNGV. Cut back by 5 bases and 2 bases, the V and J ends lie 12 bases apart. To note about this clone: Its binding antigen is unknown. No clone much larger than this one lies a single base away; base qualities are absent.

Each collaborating institution followed its own protocols to collect whole blood in K2EDTA tubes. Collaborator samples were shipped for TCRbeta analysis as frozen whole blood, isolated PBMCs, or DNA extracted from either sample type. This clonotype originated in a woman between 35 and 50 years old with active or convalescent COVID-19. The rearrangement joined TRBV11-2 to TRBJ1-2; no D gene call is confident. Material for sequencing was peripheral blood. The CDR3 amino acid sequence is: CASSLGGGNYGYTF. The DNA reads as follows: TGTGCCAGCAGCCTAGGTGGAGGGAACTATGGCTACACCTTC.